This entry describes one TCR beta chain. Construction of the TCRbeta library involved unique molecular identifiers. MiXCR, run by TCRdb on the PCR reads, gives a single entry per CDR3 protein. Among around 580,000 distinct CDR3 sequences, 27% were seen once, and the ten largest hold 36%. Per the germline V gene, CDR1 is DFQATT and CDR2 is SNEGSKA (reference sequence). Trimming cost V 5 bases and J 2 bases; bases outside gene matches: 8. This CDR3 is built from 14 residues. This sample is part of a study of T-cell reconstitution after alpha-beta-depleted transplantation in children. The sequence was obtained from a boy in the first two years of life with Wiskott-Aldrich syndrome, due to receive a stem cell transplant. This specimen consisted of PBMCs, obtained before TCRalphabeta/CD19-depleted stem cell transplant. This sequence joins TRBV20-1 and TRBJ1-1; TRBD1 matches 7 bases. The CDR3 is CSADKTGLNTEAFF. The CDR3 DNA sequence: TGCAGTGCTGACAAGACAGGGTTAAACACTGAAGCTTTCTTT.